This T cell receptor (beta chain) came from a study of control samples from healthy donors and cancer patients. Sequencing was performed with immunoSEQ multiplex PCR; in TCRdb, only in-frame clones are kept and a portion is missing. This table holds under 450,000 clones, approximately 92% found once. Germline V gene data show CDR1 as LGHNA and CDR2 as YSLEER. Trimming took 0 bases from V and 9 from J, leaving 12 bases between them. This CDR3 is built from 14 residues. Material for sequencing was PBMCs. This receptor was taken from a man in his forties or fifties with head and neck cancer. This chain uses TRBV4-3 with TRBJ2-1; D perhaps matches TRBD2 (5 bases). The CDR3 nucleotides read TGCGCCAGCAGCCAAGATACGGGGTTGGGTGAGCAGTTCTTC. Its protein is CASSQDTGLGEQFF.